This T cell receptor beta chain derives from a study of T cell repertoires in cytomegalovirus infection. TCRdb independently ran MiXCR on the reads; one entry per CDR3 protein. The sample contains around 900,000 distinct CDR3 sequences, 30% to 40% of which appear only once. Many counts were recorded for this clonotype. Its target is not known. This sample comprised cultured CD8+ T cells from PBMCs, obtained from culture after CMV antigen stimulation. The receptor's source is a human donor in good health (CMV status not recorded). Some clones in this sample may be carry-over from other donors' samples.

The CDR3 coding sequence is TGTGCCAGCAGCTTAGAGGGACGACAAGGGACTAATGAAAAACTGTTTTTT. This sequence encodes CASSLEGRQGTNEKLFF. V usage is TRBV7-8 and J usage is TRBJ1-4, with D possibly matching TRBD1 (5 bases). CDR1 and CDR2 from the germline V gene are SGHVS and FQNEAQ. There are 17 residues in the CDR3. The ends were cut back, 1 base at V and 2 bases at J, with 14 bases in the middle.